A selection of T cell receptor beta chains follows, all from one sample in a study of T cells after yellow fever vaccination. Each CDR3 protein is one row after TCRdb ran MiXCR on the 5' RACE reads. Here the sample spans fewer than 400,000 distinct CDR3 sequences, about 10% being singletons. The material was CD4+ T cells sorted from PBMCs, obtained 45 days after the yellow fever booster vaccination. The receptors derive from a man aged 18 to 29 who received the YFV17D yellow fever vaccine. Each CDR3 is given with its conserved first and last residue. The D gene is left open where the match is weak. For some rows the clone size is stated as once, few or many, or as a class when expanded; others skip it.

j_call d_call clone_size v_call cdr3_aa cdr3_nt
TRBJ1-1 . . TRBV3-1 CASSQAPRAGTEAFF TGTGCCAGCAGCCAAGCCCCCAGGGCCGGCACTGAAGCTTTCTTT
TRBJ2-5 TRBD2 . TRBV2 CASSPGLGGGWETQYF TGTGCCAGCAGCCCGGGACTAGGGGGAGGCTGGGAGACCCAGTACTTC
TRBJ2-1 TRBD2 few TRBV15 CATSRKSQTSGANEQFF TGTGCCACCAGCAGAAAAAGCCAGACTAGCGGGGCCAATGAGCAGTTCTTC
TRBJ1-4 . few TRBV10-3 CAISVRAEDEKLFF TGTGCCATCAGTGTTCGAGCTGAGGATGAAAAACTGTTTTTT
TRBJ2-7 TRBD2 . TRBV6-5 CASSYLQRGRYEQYF TGTGCCAGCAGTTATTTGCAGCGGGGGCGTTACGAGCAGTACTTC
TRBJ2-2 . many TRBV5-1 CASSLGLAQTGELFF TGCGCCAGCAGCTTGGGGCTAGCTCAAACCGGGGAGCTGTTTTTT
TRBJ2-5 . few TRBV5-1 CASSTDSVQETQYF TGCGCCAGCAGCACTGACAGCGTCCAAGAGACCCAGTACTTC
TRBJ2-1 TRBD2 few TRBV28 CASSTLAGVGNEQFF TGTGCCAGCAGTACACTAGCGGGGGTAGGTAATGAGCAGTTCTTC
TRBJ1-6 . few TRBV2 CASSEELRDSPLHF TGTGCCAGCAGTGAGGAACTTAGGGATTCACCCCTCCACTTT
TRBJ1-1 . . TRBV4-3 CASSRGEEGEAFF TGCGCCAGCAGCCGGGGCGAGGAGGGTGAAGCTTTCTTT
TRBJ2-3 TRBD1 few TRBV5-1 CASSRDRVSDTQYF TGCGCCAGCAGCCGGGACAGGGTTTCAGATACGCAGTATTTT
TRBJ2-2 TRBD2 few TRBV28 CASSVGGAFGELFF TGTGCCAGCAGCGTCGGGGGGGCCTTCGGGGAGCTGTTTTTT
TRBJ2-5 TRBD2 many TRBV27 CASSSGVAGVVTQYF TGTGCCAGCAGTTCCGGGGTAGCGGGGGTAGTGACCCAGTACTTC
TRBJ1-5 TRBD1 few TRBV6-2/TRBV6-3 CASSYSQGAPGGQPQHF TGTGCCAGCAGTTATAGTCAGGGGGCACCCGGAGGTCAGCCCCAGCATTTT
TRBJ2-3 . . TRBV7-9 CASSIGGPVDTQYF TGTGCCAGCTCTATTGGGGGGCCGGTAGATACGCAGTATTTT
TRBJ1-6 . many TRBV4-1 CASSQAGLNNSPLHF TGCGCCAGCAGCCAAGCGGGTTTAAATAATTCACCCCTCCACTTT